Listed below are T cell receptor beta chains from one sample, sequenced in a study of beta chain features in type 1 diabetes. Clones were read by immunoSEQ multiplex PCR, and TCRdb kept only the in-frame ones, dropping some. The sample gives around 150,000 clones, about 63% of which show up once; under 0.1% is in the top ten. The specimen was naive CD4+ T cells from blood. Receptors originate from a young man with type 1 diabetes. CDR3s include the opening cysteine and the closing phenylalanine or tryptophan. Fields, in order: clone size, CDR3 length, J gene, D gene, V gene, CDR3 protein. A D gene is named only where the DNA matches it firmly. Part of the rows lack a size; the others show once, few, many or a class for expanded clones.

abundance: NA
len: 15
j_gene: TRBJ2-3
d_gene: TRBD1
v_gene: TRBV9
CDR3aa: CASSVVSTGPDTQYF

abundance: few
len: 13
j_gene: TRBJ2-7
d_gene: NA
v_gene: TRBV28
CDR3aa: CASSPVRNYEQYF

abundance: NA
len: 15
j_gene: TRBJ2-3
d_gene: NA
v_gene: TRBV15
CDR3aa: CATSTRLVGQDTQYF

abundance: NA
len: 13
j_gene: TRBJ2-7
d_gene: TRBD1
v_gene: TRBV9
CDR3aa: CASSPRRDSEQYF

abundance: NA
len: 14
j_gene: TRBJ1-1
d_gene: NA
v_gene: TRBV23-1
CDR3aa: CASSQGGRNTEAFF

abundance: NA
len: 10
j_gene: TRBJ2-3
d_gene: NA
v_gene: TRBV29-1
CDR3aa: CSVKTDTQYF

abundance: NA
len: 15
j_gene: TRBJ2-2
d_gene: NA
v_gene: TRBV29-1
CDR3aa: CSVRQGPGNTGELFF

abundance: NA
len: 15
j_gene: TRBJ2-3
d_gene: TRBD2
v_gene: TRBV7-9
CDR3aa: CASRRTSGGTDTQYF

abundance: few
len: 13
j_gene: TRBJ2-1
d_gene: NA
v_gene: TRBV10-2
CDR3aa: CASSESGLTEQFF

abundance: once
len: 16
j_gene: TRBJ1-1
d_gene: NA
v_gene: TRBV4-3
CDR3aa: CASSQDLGRVNTEAFF

abundance: once
len: 15
j_gene: TRBJ2-5
d_gene: NA
v_gene: TRBV5-6
CDR3aa: CASSHNTGLQETQYF

abundance: NA
len: 11
j_gene: TRBJ1-1
d_gene: NA
v_gene: TRBV6-5
CDR3aa: CASSRNTEAFF

abundance: few
len: 16
j_gene: TRBJ2-3
d_gene: TRBD2
v_gene: TRBV7-2
CDR3aa: CASSLASGGAGDTQYF

abundance: NA
len: 14
j_gene: TRBJ1-5
d_gene: NA
v_gene: TRBV29-1
CDR3aa: CSVGSGGGNQPQHF

abundance: few
len: 14
j_gene: TRBJ2-5
d_gene: NA
v_gene: TRBV29-1
CDR3aa: CSVVPGRNQETQYF

abundance: once
len: 14
j_gene: TRBJ2-3
d_gene: NA
v_gene: TRBV19
CDR3aa: CASFSGLSTDTQYF

abundance: few
len: 14
j_gene: TRBJ2-3
d_gene: NA
v_gene: TRBV4-3
CDR3aa: CASSQDLGMDTQYF

abundance: once
len: 15
j_gene: TRBJ2-2
d_gene: NA
v_gene: TRBV4-1
CDR3aa: CASSHPGENTGELFF

abundance: NA
len: 12
j_gene: TRBJ1-1
d_gene: TRBD1
v_gene: TRBV30
CDR3aa: CAWSPYRGLAFF

abundance: NA
len: 12
j_gene: TRBJ2-3
d_gene: NA
v_gene: TRBV30
CDR3aa: CAWSPAKDTQYF

abundance: NA
len: 16
j_gene: TRBJ2-7
d_gene: TRBD1
v_gene: TRBV30
CDR3aa: CAWSVQTGGTLREQYF

abundance: few
len: 13
j_gene: TRBJ1-1
d_gene: NA
v_gene: TRBV13
CDR3aa: CASSLGAVPGTFF

abundance: NA
len: 15
j_gene: TRBJ1-2
d_gene: NA
v_gene: TRBV19
CDR3aa: CASSRLQDTNYGYTF

abundance: NA
len: 17
j_gene: TRBJ2-3
d_gene: TRBD2
v_gene: TRBV4-3
CDR3aa: CASSQLSGGAGTDTQYF

abundance: NA
len: 13
j_gene: TRBJ1-1
d_gene: NA
v_gene: TRBV7-9
CDR3aa: CASSLVGNTEAFF

abundance: NA
len: 15
j_gene: TRBJ2-1
d_gene: NA
v_gene: TRBV9
CDR3aa: CASSVGGHRNNEQFF

abundance: once
len: 13
j_gene: TRBJ2-7
d_gene: NA
v_gene: TRBV29-1
CDR3aa: CSVDPGHSREQYF

abundance: few
len: 13
j_gene: TRBJ2-5
d_gene: NA
v_gene: TRBV29-1
CDR3aa: CSVVSSNQETQYF

abundance: few
len: 14
j_gene: TRBJ2-3
d_gene: NA
v_gene: TRBV7-2
CDR3aa: CASSSTSSTDTQYF

abundance: NA
len: 12
j_gene: TRBJ2-4
d_gene: NA
v_gene: TRBV29-1
CDR3aa: CSVLDNLGIQYF

abundance: NA
len: 16
j_gene: TRBJ1-1
d_gene: NA
v_gene: TRBV4-1
CDR3aa: CASSQPRAYTNTEAFF

abundance: few
len: 12
j_gene: TRBJ2-1
d_gene: NA
v_gene: TRBV7-2
CDR3aa: CASGYSYNEQFF

abundance: NA
len: 16
j_gene: TRBJ2-1
d_gene: TRBD1
v_gene: TRBV27
CDR3aa: CASSLISQGALAEQFF

abundance: NA
len: 16
j_gene: TRBJ2-7
d_gene: NA
v_gene: TRBV5-1
CDR3aa: CASSRITGESRYEQYF

abundance: NA
len: 12
j_gene: TRBJ1-2
d_gene: NA
v_gene: TRBV28
CDR3aa: CASSRTDYGYTF

abundance: NA
len: 16
j_gene: TRBJ2-1
d_gene: NA
v_gene: TRBV2
CDR3aa: CASSEAGLGAYNEQFF

abundance: few
len: 11
j_gene: TRBJ2-3
d_gene: NA
v_gene: TRBV9
CDR3aa: CASSVEDTQYF

abundance: NA
len: 13
j_gene: TRBJ2-3
d_gene: NA
v_gene: TRBV28
CDR3aa: CASSLFRADTQYF

abundance: once
len: 16
j_gene: TRBJ2-1
d_gene: NA
v_gene: TRBV25-1
CDR3aa: CASSEAKGVSYNEQFF

abundance: NA
len: 14
j_gene: TRBJ2-7
d_gene: NA
v_gene: TRBV27
CDR3aa: CASSSSRGNYEQYF

abundance: NA
len: 14
j_gene: TRBJ1-1
d_gene: NA
v_gene: TRBV5-1
CDR3aa: CASSLASGDTEAFF